The 6 T cell receptor beta chains listed next were all sequenced from one sample in a study of shared clonotypes between healthy human individuals. Method: immunoSEQ multiplex PCR; TCRdb's copy keeps in-frame clones and lacks some. In the table there are approximately 2.1 million clones, 93% of which are singletons. The sequencing sample was made of naive CD4+ T cells from PBMCs. Subset described: CD45RA+ positively selected. Source of these receptors: a man in his late teens or twenties in good health. Some clones in this sample may be carry-over from other donors' samples.

The chain links TRBV5-5 to TRBJ2-1; tentative D call: TRBD1 (6 bases). The germline gives CDR1 SGHKS, CDR2 YYEKEE (reference sequence). The CDR3 is made up of 17 amino acids. V lost 0 bases and J 3 bases, leaving 16 bases between the germline ends. The CDR3 is CASSLAPTGPFYNEQFF. The CDR3 DNA reads TGTGCCAGCAGCTTGGCCCCGACAGGTCCTTTCTACAATGAGCAGTTCTTC.

CDR3 DNA: TGTGCCAGCAGTTTATGGAGAGACGGAGCGGACTATGGCTACACCTTC. Translation gives CASSLWRDGADYGYTF. This rearrangement joins TRBV28 to TRBJ1-2; D gene ambiguous. CDR1 is MDHEN and CDR2 is SYDVKM in the germline V gene. The CDR3 is 16 residues long. Between the trimmed V and J ends, which lost 0 bases and 3 bases, there was a span of 14 bases.

Here the CDR3 DNA reads TGTGCCACCAGCCAGGTGGGCGGTTCGTATGGCTACACCTTC. Translated, it gives CATSQVGGSYGYTF. V usage is TRBV15 and J usage is TRBJ1-2; the D is unclear. Trimming left V 5 bases short and J 5 bases short, with 15 bases between. Germline lookup yields CDR1 LNHNV and CDR2 YYDKDF (reference sequence). The CDR3 is 14 amino acids.

This chain uses TRBV5-1 with TRBJ1-1; 7 nucleotides agree with TRBD1. The CDR3 length is 14 residues. Trimming removed 7 bases from V and 4 bases from J; junction bases left unmatched: 10. From germline, CDR1 is SGHRS and CDR2 YFSETQ. The CDR3 DNA is TGCGCCAGCGGAACTACAGGGGATATCACTGAAGCTTTCTTT. Its translation: CASGTTGDITEAFF.

V gene TRBV7-6 combines with J gene TRBJ2-5, with 8 positions matching TRBD2. This CDR3 spans 17 amino acids. The germline V gene has CDR1 SGHVS and CDR2 FNYEAQ. Germline trimming cut 0 bases from V and 3 bases from J; bases unmatched to any gene: 9. CDR3 sequence reads: CASSLAVGTSGKETQYF. The CDR3 DNA reads TGTGCCAGCAGCTTAGCGGTCGGCACTAGCGGTAAAGAGACCCAGTACTTC.

This sequence joins TRBV6-5 and TRBJ1-2; D not certain. The CDR3 extends over 14 amino acids. Looked up from germline, CDR1 is MNHEY and CDR2 is SVGAGI. V lost 0 bases to trimming and J lost 4 bases, with 9 bases between them. The CDR3 reads CASSYSSPAYGYTF. CDR3 bases: TGTGCCAGCAGTTACTCTAGTCCCGCCTATGGCTACACCTTC.